This TCR beta chain appears in the sequencing data of a study of cytomegalovirus exposure and HLA in healthy donors. The CDR3 totals 14 residues. Germline V gene data show CDR1 as MNHNS and CDR2 as SASEGT. Trimming left V 5 bases short and J 1 base short, with 12 bases between. A note on this clone: Its antigen is unknown.

Study outcomes and limitations: A prior analysis recorded that most TCR beta V segments were productive about 87% or about 30% of the time.

The study ran its PCR with 60 Vbeta and 13 Jbeta primers. Assay used: immunoSEQ multiplex PCR; TCRdb lists only in-frame clones, some missing. The profile shows roughly 120,000 clones, roughly 82% of them singletons. The V call is TRBV6-1, the J call TRBJ2-7; D possibly corresponds to TRBD1 (6 bases). The sequenced material came from PBMCs. The origin of this receptor is a woman aged 18-35 years in good health and CMV-seronegative. CDR3 DNA: TGTGCCAGCAGTTGGCAGGGGATATCCTACGAGCAGTACTTC. Translating gives CASSWQGISYEQYF.